One TCR beta chain is described in this entry. Its target antigen remains unknown. It has no much larger one-base neighbor in the sample; base qualities were not kept. Genomic DNA was extracted from sorted cells for sequencing of the TCRbeta CDR3 region. The immunoSEQ Assay was used for sequencing of TCRbeta CDR3 regions. TCRdb provides this immuneACCESS table in a form limited to in-frame rearrangements. Some clones are lacking; in checked studies, under half of them reflect an unresolved V gene, and why the rest are absent is not known. The sample table records about 24,000 clones; around 80% of these occur just once. The top ten clones comprise roughly a quarter of the sample. This entry is derived from a study of OX40 agonist ivuxolimab in advanced cancers. Regarding the research as a whole: The costimulatory receptor OX40 (CD134) was targeted by ivuxolimab, a fully human IgG2 agonistic monoclonal antibody. Of the approximately 53 patients in dose escalation, about 20 had hepatocellular carcinoma, some 15 had melanoma, 9 had renal cell carcinoma and 9 had head and neck cancer. Partial responses were achieved by three dose-escalation patients, of whom one had hepatocellular carcinoma and two had cutaneous melanoma. The monotherapy dose-escalation portion (N of about 50 patients) of the phase I ivuxolimab trial is reported in the paper. Intravenous ivuxolimab was administered to patients every 2 weeks at six dose levels: 0.01, 0.1, 0.3, 1.5, 3 and 10 mg/kg. The purpose of peripheral TCRbeta sequencing was to test whether ivuxolimab changed TCR sequence diversity and led to clonal T-cell expansion. Prior anti-PD-1, anti-PD-L1 or anti-CTLA-4 therapy was permitted, and checkpoint inhibitors had been received by under 50% of dose-escalation patients. The dose-escalation cohort was about 83% male with a mean age of approximately 60 years, ranging from roughly 20 to 85.

The trial excluded patients who had a history of autoimmune disease or who were on systemic immunosuppression. In every dose cohort, peripheral blood was drawn for TCR sequencing at baseline, cycle 4 day 1, and cycle 7 day 1. Samples came from an open-label, multicenter, first-in-human phase I dose-escalation trial of ivuxolimab. The trial enrolled adults with locally advanced or metastatic head and neck squamous cell, hepatocellular, melanoma or renal cell carcinoma. CD4+ and CD8+ T cells were sorted separately from peripheral blood before TCR sequencing. The paper's findings and limits, for the study overall: In the 0.1-3.0 mg/kg groups, partial responders had among the lowest normalized peripheral clonal expansion, particularly in CD8+ T cells. After ivuxolimab, expanded clones were on average more numerous among CD8+ T cells than among CD4+ T cells. The antigen specificity of the clonally expanded peripheral T cells was not determined. At doses from 0.1 to 3.0 mg/kg, clonal expansion was seen in both CD4+ and CD8+ blood T cells between baseline and week 6. Low levels of normalized T-cell clonal expansion were also seen in some patients who did not respond.

The germline V gene (reference sequence) supplies CDR1 GTSNPN and CDR2 SVGIG. Taken from cysteine to phenylalanine, the CDR3 has 13 residues. The only DNA kept is the CDR3, 39 bases in frame from the first base. V is shortened by 0 bases, J by 2 bases, and the region joining them spans 8 bases. The TCR originated in an adult with an advanced solid tumor such as melanoma, head and neck, liver or kidney cancer. This receptor chain uses TRBV30 and TRBJ2-7, and perhaps TRBD1 as D gene, on 5 matching bases. Sequencing was performed on CD4+ or CD8+ T cells sorted from blood, taken in a trial of the OX40 agonist ivuxolimab. Here the CDR3 is given as CAWSVQVTYEQYF. Read as DNA, the sequence is TGTGCCTGGAGTGTACAGGTTACCTACGAGCAGTACTTC.